This TCR beta chain is from a study of T cell responses to AZD1222 COVID-19 vaccine. The protocol was immunoSEQ multiplex PCR, while the TCRdb copy is restricted to in-frame clones and leaves out a portion. Altogether 150,000 to 200,000 clones are present, 90% to 95% being singletons, with the ten largest covering approximately 1.3%. The CDR3 totals 17 residues. The J segment lost 6 bases and the V segment lost 1 base, leaving 9 bases of the junction unmatched. Looked up from germline, CDR1 is SGHTA and CDR2 is FQGNSA. Sequences were derived from peripheral blood, sampled 28 days after the second AZD1222 dose. This receptor was identified in an adult who received the AZD1222 COVID-19 vaccine. The chain links TRBV7-2 to TRBJ2-3, with 11 positions matching TRBD2. The chain's CDR3 is CASSLVRLAGGWDTQYF. CDR3 DNA: TGTGCCAGCAGCTTAGTCCGGCTAGCGGGGGGTTGGGATACGCAGTATTTT. Drawing the rest from reference TRBV7-2 and TRBJ2-3, the complete variable domain is GAGVSQSPSNKVTEKGKDVELRCDPISGHTALYWYRQSLGQGLEFLIYFQGNSAPDKSGLPSDRFSAERTGGSVSTLTIQRTQQEDSAVYLCASSLVRLAGGWDTQYFGPGTRLTVL.